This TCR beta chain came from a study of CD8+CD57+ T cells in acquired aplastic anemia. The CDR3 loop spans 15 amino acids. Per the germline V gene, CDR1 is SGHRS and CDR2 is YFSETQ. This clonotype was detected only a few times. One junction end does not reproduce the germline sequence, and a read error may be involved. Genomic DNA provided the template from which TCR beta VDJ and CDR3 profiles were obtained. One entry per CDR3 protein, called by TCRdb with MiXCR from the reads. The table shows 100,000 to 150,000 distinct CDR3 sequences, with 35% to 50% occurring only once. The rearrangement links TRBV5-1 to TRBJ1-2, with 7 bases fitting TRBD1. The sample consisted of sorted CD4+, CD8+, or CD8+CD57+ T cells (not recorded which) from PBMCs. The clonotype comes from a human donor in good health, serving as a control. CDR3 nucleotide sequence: TGCGCCAGCAGAGTGGAGACAGGGTCTAACTATGGCTACGCCTTC. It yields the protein CASRVETGSNYGYAF.